Presented here are 18 T cell receptor beta chains from one specimen sequenced in a study of OX40 agonist ivuxolimab in advanced cancers. This table comes from immunoSEQ multiplex PCR, and its TCRdb copy is limited to in-frame clones, with some not included. This table holds 48,000 or so clones, nearly 95% found once. The sequences come from CD4+ or CD8+ T cells sorted from blood, collected in a trial of the OX40 agonist ivuxolimab. The receptor set was obtained from an adult with an advanced solid tumor such as melanoma, head and neck, liver or kidney cancer.

The chain joins TRBV6-6 to TRBJ2-7; D is unresolved. This CDR3 has 12 amino acids. V was shortened by 6 bases and J by 7 bases, with 13 bases between the two germline ends. Germline values: CDR1 MNHNY, CDR2 SVGAGI (reference sequence). In DNA form, the CDR3 reads TGTGCCAGCAGGGGTAGGGCGCGGGAGCAGTACGTC. Amino acids: CASRGRAREQYV.

V gene TRBV27 combines with J gene TRBJ1-1; D is perhaps TRBD1 (6 bases). V was cut by 2 bases and J by 1 base, with 14 bases left in between. Germline loops: CDR1 MNHEY, CDR2 SMNVEV (reference sequence). This CDR3 has 16 amino acids. The CDR3 DNA reads TGTGCCAGCAGTTTAATCGGGGGGCAACGGAACACTGAAGCTTTCTTT. Translating gives CASSLIGGQRNTEAFF.

V and J are TRBV6-6 and TRBJ2-5, with D possibly matching TRBD2 (6 bases). Trimming cost V 6 bases and J 5 bases, with 13 bases left between them. The CDR3 length is 13 residues. Germline V gives CDR1 MNHNY, CDR2 SVGAGI (reference sequence). The CDR3 reads CASSHGGVETQYF. CDR3 bases: TGTGCCAGCAGCCACGGCGGGGTGGAGACCCAGTACTTC.

The V gene is TRBV5-1, the J gene TRBJ2-1; 7 bases are a match to TRBD2. The CDR3 spans 14 residues. Trimming at V came to 2 bases and at J to 4 bases, leaving 3 bases not matched to a gene. The germline V gene has CDR1 SGHRS and CDR2 YFSETQ. DNA of the CDR3: TGCGCCAGCAGCTTCCGGGACTATTACAATGAGCAGTTCTTC. Amino acids: CASSFRDYYNEQFF.

This clone was seen just once. Written as DNA, the CDR3 is TGTGCCAGTAGTATTTCCAGGGCGGCTTTCTTT. This sequence encodes CASSISRAAFF. This chain joins TRBV19 and TRBJ1-1; maybe TRBD1 (5 bases). Trimming removed 3 bases at V and 11 bases at J, with 10 bases between. Germline CDR1 and CDR2: LNHDA and SQIVND (reference sequence). The length of the CDR3 is 11 residues.

Concerning this clone itself: A read error may account for a junction end that differs from germline. The gene calls are TRBV7-7 and TRBJ2-5; 7 nucleotides align to TRBD1. Germline V gene data show CDR1 as SSHAT and CDR2 as FNYEAQ (reference sequence). The CDR3 consists of 15 residues. The CDR3 sequence is CASSYNDRDQETQYF. The CDR3 DNA follows: TGTGCTAGCAGCTATAACGACAGGGACCAAGAGACCCAGTACTTC.

The gene calls are TRBV7-9 and TRBJ1-1, with a weak D call TRBD1 (6 bases). CDR1 is SEHNR, CDR2 FQNEAQ, per germline (reference sequence). The CDR3 runs 14 residues. The V end was cut by 8 bases, the J end by 6 bases, with 19 bases between. CDR3 loop: CASFAGDNAAEAFF. The DNA of the CDR3 is TGTGCCAGCTTCGCGGGGGACAATGCAGCTGAAGCTTTCTTT.

The chain links TRBV30 to TRBJ1-5; a weak D match, TRBD1 (5 bases). This CDR3 comprises 15 residues. Germline V gene data show CDR1 as GTSNPN and CDR2 as SVGIG (reference sequence). V was shortened by 0 bases and J by 4 bases, with 13 bases between the two germline ends. For the CDR3, the DNA is TGTGCCTGGAGTGTAATGTCAGGGATTAATCAGCCCCAGCATTTT. Protein product: CAWSVMSGINQPQHF. Full variable domain (remainder filled in from reference TRBV30 and TRBJ1-5): SQTIHQWPATLVQPVGSPLSLECTVEGTSNPNLYWYRQAAGRGLQLLFYSVGIGQISSEVPQNLSASRPQDRQFILSSKKLLLSDSGFYLCAWSVMSGINQPQHFGDGTRLSIL.

The gene calls are TRBV7-9 and TRBJ1-6; 9 positions agree with TRBD1. The CDR3 spans 18 residues. The V and J ends lost 1 base and 10 bases, in that order; junction bases with no gene match: 14. Germline-derived CDR1 and CDR2 are SEHNR and FQNEAQ (reference sequence). CDR3 sequence: CASSLERGIDRGASPLHF. For the CDR3, the DNA is TGTGCCAGCAGCTTAGAGCGCGGGATTGACAGGGGGGCCTCACCCCTCCACTTT.

This clone was seen a single time. The rearrangement uses TRBV11-2 and TRBJ2-3, with D maybe TRBD1 (7 bases). The V end lost 3 bases, the J end lost 0 bases, and 13 bases lay between the germline ends. Germline CDR1 SGHAT, CDR2 FQNNGV. The CDR3 totals 16 residues. Written as DNA, the CDR3 is TGTGCCAGCAGCTTGGGGGGACAGCTTAGCACAGATACGCAGTATTTT. It codes for CASSLGGQLSTDTQYF.

The chain links TRBV7-9 to TRBJ1-1; weak D call: TRBD1 (5 bases). Trimming pared 2 bases from V and 1 base from J, leaving 14 bases between. Germline CDR1 SEHNR, CDR2 FQNEAQ (reference sequence). The CDR3 covers 16 residues. CDR3 region: CASSLTGGSRNTEAFF. In nucleotides, the CDR3 is TGTGCCAGCAGCTTAACCGGGGGGTCACGGAACACTGAAGCTTTCTTT.

This chain connects TRBV7-9 to TRBJ1-6; a weak D match, TRBD1 (5 bases). The CDR3 consists of 16 residues. The V gene's germline CDR1 is SEHNR and CDR2 FQNEAQ (reference sequence). With 1 base removed from V and 6 bases from J, the gap between germline ends came to 13 bases. The CDR3: CASSLESGGGNSPLHF. DNA of the CDR3: TGTGCCAGCAGCTTAGAATCTGGGGGTGGTAATTCACCCCTCCACTTT.

The CDR3 is CAWIEGESGYTF. As DNA, the CDR3 is TGTGCCTGGATCGAGGGAGAGAGTGGCTACACCTTC. The rearrangement links TRBV30 to TRBJ1-2; no reliable D call. Germline CDR1 GTSNPN, CDR2 SVGIG (reference sequence). CDR3 length: 12 amino acids. V lost 4 bases and J lost 7, with 13 bases in between.

This chain joins TRBV13 and TRBJ2-5; 14 bases match TRBD2. CDR3 size: 16 residues. Germline CDR1 and CDR2: PRHDT and FYEKMQ (reference sequence). V shed 5 bases, J shed 4 bases, and the junction held 6 bases outside the gene matches. CDR3 residues: CASSPGTSGGVETQYF. The CDR3 DNA follows: TGTGCCAGCAGCCCGGGGACTAGCGGGGGAGTAGAGACCCAGTACTTC.

Here the CDR3 reads CASSLGSGDYTF. The CDR3 nucleotides are TGTGCCAGCAGCTTGGGGTCGGGAGACTACACCTTC. This rearrangement joins TRBV5-6 to TRBJ1-2; D uncertain. This CDR3 has 12 residues. The V gene's germline CDR1 is SGHDT and CDR2 YYEEEE. Between the trimmed V and J ends, which lost 0 bases and 10 bases, there was a span of 10 bases.

This clone was detected only once. CDR3 nucleotide sequence: TGCGCCAGCAGTGAGTCCCGCTTGGATACGCAGTATTTT. Residues: CASSESRLDTQYF. This chain joins TRBV10-1 and TRBJ2-3; no reliable D call. This CDR3 contains 13 residues. The germline V and J ends were trimmed by 0 bases and 6 bases, with 7 bases remaining between them. Germline V gene lookup returns CDR1 WNHNN and CDR2 SYGVQD (reference sequence).

This clone was counted once. This chain uses TRBV2 with TRBJ2-1; D not certain. V was pared by 3 bases and J by 7 bases, with 10 bases between. There are 13 residues in the CDR3. Germline CDR1 SNHLY, CDR2 FYNNEI. The DNA of the CDR3 is TGTGCCAGCAGTGATGTTCTGAGTAATGAGCAGTTCTTC. Its protein is CASSDVLSNEQFF. The complete variable domain, with remaining parts taken from reference TRBV2 and TRBJ2-1, reads EPEVTQTPSHQVTQMGQEVILRCVPISNHLYFYWYRQILGQKVEFLVSFYNNEISEKSEIFDDQFSVERPDGSNFTLKIRSTKLEDSAMYFCASSDVLSNEQFFGPGTRLTVL.

This chain uses TRBV6-5 with TRBJ1-1; weak D call: TRBD1 (5 bases). The CDR3 sequence is 14 residues long. V shed 1 base and J shed 8 bases, with 14 bases lying between them. Germline V gene data show CDR1 as MNHEY and CDR2 as SVGAGI. The CDR3 loop reads CASSYLDSLGEAFF. The CDR3, as DNA: TGTGCCAGCAGTTACTTAGACAGCCTTGGGGAAGCTTTCTTT.